Only one count was recorded for the clone carrying this TCR beta chain. What it recognizes is unknown. The CDR3 sequence is 13 residues long. Germline CDR1 SGHRS, CDR2 YFSETQ. Trimming removed 5 bases from V and 2 bases from J, with 9 bases in between. It was with 60 Vbeta and 13 Jbeta primers that the PCR ran. Sequencing used immunoSEQ multiplex PCR; TCRdb keeps in-frame clones, though not all of them. The repertoire holds about 85,000 clones, with around 66% as singletons. The record originates from a study of cytomegalovirus exposure and HLA in healthy donors. Broader study findings: Researchers left out some V segments, among them TRBV6-2 and TRBV6-3, as indistinguishable. It was reported that the classifier diagnosed cytomegalovirus status with high specificity and sensitivity in both the original and validation cohorts.

The chain combines TRBV5-1 with TRBJ2-3; D is unclear. Sequenced material: PBMCs. The TCR sequence derives from a man aged 25 to 45 in good health and CMV-seronegative. The CDR3 here is CASRSGPTDTQYF. The CDR3, as DNA: TGCGCCAGCAGGTCGGGTCCCACAGATACGCAGTATTTT. The full variable domain, its missing parts supplied by reference TRBV5-1 and TRBJ2-3, is KAGVTQTPRYLIKTRGQQVTLSCSPISGHRSVSWYQQTPGQGLQFLFEYFSETQRNKGNFPGRFSGRQFSNSRSEMNVSTLELGDSALYLCASRSGPTDTQYFGPGTRLTVL.